The 2 T cell receptor beta chains below were found in one sample sequenced in a study of T cells after yellow fever vaccination. TCRdb analysed the 5' RACE reads with MiXCR anew, one entry per CDR3 protein. The sample has around 590,000 distinct CDR3 sequences; roughly 12% are singletons. The specimen comprised PBMCs, sampled on the day of the yellow fever booster vaccination. The origin of the receptors is a man between 25 and 39 years old who received the YFV17D yellow fever vaccine.

This clonotype was counted between two and nine times. V gene TRBV4-2 combines with J gene TRBJ2-5; no reliable D call. The V end was cut by 3 bases, the J end by 2 bases, with 13 bases between. The CDR3 extends over 15 amino acids. Germline V gene lookup returns CDR1 LGHNA and CDR2 YNFKEQ. The DNA for the CDR3 is TGTGCCAGCAGCCAGACATCGGTGCGACAAGAGACCCAGTACTTC. This gives the protein CASSQTSVRQETQYF.

The sample holds many counts of this clonotype. The rearrangement links TRBV12-3 or TRBV12-4 to TRBJ2-7; TRBD2 is a possible D gene (6 bases). The V and J ends lost 6 bases and 6 bases respectively, with 21 bases between them. The CDR3 covers 15 residues. This CDR3 reads CASRSVGGSLGEQYF. CDR3 coding DNA: TGTGCCAGCAGGTCGGTGGGGGGTTCGTTGGGCGAGCAGTACTTC.